This record looks at one T cell receptor (beta chain) sequence and its context. The antigen remains unidentified. The sample comes from a study of T-cell memory formation after mild COVID-19. Across the study: Largely, the TCR clusters proved donor specific.

The CDR3 spans 15 residues. The V gene lost 6 bases and the J gene lost 10 bases, with 22 bases spanning the gap. CDR1 and CDR2 (germline): ENHRY, SYGVKD. 5'RACE primed at constant segments yielded TCR alpha and TCR beta cDNA libraries bearing sample barcodes and UMIs. TCRdb reprocessed the 5' RACE reads via MiXCR and lists one record per CDR3 protein. The table includes 100,000 to 150,000 distinct CDR3 sequences, around 15% detected once. Findings and limits, study-wide: Cross-reactive memory apparently joined, as some responding clones appeared in pre-infection memory.

The sample was PBMCs or a T cell subset sorted from them (not recorded which). The source is a man in his late teens or twenties who had mild COVID-19 (a few samples of this study predate the infection). Cell type and time point are not known. The rearrangement uses TRBV10-3 and TRBJ2-1; tentatively, D is TRBD2 (5 bases). The CDR3 loop is CAIREDDGVQREQFF. The CDR3 region has the DNA TGTGCCATCAGGGAGGACGACGGAGTTCAACGGGAGCAGTTCTTC.